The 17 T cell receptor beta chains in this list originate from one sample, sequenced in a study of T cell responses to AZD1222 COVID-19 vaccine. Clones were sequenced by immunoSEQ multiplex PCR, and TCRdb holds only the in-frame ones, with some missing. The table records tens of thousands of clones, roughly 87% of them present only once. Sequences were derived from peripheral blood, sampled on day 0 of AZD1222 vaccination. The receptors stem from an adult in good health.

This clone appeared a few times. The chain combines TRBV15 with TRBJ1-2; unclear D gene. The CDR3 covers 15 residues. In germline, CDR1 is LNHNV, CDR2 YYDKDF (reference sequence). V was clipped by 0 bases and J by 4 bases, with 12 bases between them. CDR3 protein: CATSRDNSPSYGYTF. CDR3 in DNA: TGTGCCACCAGCAGAGATAACTCCCCATCCTATGGCTACACCTTC.

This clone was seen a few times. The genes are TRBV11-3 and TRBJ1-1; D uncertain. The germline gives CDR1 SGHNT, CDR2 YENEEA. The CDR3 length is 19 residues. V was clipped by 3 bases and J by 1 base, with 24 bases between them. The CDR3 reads CASSLQFWHLSGSNTEAFF. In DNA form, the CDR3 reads TGTGCCAGCAGCTTGCAGTTTTGGCACCTGTCGGGGTCGAACACTGAAGCTTTCTTT. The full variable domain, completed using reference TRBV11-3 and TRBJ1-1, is EAGVVQSPRYKIIEKKQPVAFWCNPISGHNTLYWYLQNLGQGPELLIRYENEEAVDDSQLPKDRFSAERLKGVDSTLKIQPAELGDSAVYLCASSLQFWHLSGSNTEAFFGQGTRLTVV.

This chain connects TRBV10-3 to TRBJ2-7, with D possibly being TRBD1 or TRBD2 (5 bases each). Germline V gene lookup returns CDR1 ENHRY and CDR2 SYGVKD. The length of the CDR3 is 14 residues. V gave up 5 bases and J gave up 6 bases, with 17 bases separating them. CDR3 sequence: CAISSTGTLFEQYF. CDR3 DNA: TGTGCCATCAGTTCAACCGGGACGCTTTTCGAGCAGTACTTC.

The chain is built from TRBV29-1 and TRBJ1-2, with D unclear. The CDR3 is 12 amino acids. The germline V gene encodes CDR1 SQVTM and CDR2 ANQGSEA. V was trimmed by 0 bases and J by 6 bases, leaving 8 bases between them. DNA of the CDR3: TGCAGCGTTGAAGACAGGAAGGATGGCTACACCTTC. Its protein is CSVEDRKDGYTF.

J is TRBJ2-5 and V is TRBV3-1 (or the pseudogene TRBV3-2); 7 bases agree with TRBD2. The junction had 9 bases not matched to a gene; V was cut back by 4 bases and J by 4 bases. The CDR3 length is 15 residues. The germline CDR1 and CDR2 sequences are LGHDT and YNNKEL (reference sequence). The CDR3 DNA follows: TGTGCCAGCAGCCCAAGGCCCGGCGGGGGAGAGACCCAGTACTTC. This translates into CASSPRPGGGETQYF.

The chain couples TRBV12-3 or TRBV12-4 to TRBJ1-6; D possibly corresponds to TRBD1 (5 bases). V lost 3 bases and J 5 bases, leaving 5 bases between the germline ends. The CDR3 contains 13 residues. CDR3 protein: CASSLGHNSPLHF. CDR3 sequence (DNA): TGTGCCAGCAGTTTGGGACATAATTCACCCCTCCACTTT.

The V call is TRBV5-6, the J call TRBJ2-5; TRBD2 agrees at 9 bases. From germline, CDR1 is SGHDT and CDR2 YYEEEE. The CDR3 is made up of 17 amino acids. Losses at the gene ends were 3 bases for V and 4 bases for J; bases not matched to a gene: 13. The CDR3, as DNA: TGTGCCAGCAGCTCCGGGACTAGCCAGTTCAGGCGAGAGACCCAGTACTTC. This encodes CASSSGTSQFRRETQYF.

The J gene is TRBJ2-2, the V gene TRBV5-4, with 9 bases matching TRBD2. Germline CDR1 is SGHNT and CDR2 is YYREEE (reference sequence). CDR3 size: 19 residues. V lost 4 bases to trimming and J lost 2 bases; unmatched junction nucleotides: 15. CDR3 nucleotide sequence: TGTGCCAGCAGCCCCGGGATCCTTAGCGGGGGCGTTAACACCGGGGAGCTGTTTTTT. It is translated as CASSPGILSGGVNTGELFF.

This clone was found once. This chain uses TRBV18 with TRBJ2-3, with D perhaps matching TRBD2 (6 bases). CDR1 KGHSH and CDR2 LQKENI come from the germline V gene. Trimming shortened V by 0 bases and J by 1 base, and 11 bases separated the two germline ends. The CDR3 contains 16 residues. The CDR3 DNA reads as TGTGCCAGCTCACCACCGACCGGGGGACGCACAGATACGCAGTATTTT. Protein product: CASSPPTGGRTDTQYF.

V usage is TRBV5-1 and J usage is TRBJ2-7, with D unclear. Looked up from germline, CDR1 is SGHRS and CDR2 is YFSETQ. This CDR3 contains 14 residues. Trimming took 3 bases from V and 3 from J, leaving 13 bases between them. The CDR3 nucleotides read TGCGCCAGCAGCTCGGGCATTTCAGGCTACGAGCAGTACTTC. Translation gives CASSSGISGYEQYF.

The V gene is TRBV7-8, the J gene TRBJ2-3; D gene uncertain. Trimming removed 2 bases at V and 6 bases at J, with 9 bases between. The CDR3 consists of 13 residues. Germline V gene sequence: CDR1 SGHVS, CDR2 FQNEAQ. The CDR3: CASSLNFRDTQYF. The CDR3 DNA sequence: TGTGCCAGCAGCTTAAATTTCCGGGATACGCAGTATTTT. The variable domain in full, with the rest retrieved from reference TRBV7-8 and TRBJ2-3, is GAGVSQSPRYKVAKRGQDVALRCDPISGHVSLFWYQQALGQGPEFLTYFQNEAQLDKSGLPSDRFFAERPEGSVSTLKIQRTQQEDSAVYLCASSLNFRDTQYFGPGTRLTVL.

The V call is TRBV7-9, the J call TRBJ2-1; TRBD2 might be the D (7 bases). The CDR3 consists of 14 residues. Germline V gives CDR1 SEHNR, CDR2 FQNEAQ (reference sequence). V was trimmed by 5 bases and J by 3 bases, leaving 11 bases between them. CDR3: CASSPGGLYNEQFF. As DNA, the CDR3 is TGTGCCAGCAGCCCGGGGGGCCTCTACAATGAGCAGTTCTTC.

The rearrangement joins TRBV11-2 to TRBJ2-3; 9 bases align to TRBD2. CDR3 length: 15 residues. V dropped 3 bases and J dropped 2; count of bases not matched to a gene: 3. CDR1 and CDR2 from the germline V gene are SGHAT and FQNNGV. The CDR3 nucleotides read TGTGCCAGCAGCTTTCTAGCGGGACACACAGATACGCAGTATTTT. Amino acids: CASSFLAGHTDTQYF.

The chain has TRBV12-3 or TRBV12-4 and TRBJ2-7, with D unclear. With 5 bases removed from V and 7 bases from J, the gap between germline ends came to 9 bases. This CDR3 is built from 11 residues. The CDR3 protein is CASSNRWEQYF. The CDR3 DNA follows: TGTGCCAGCAGTAACCGTTGGGAGCAGTACTTC.

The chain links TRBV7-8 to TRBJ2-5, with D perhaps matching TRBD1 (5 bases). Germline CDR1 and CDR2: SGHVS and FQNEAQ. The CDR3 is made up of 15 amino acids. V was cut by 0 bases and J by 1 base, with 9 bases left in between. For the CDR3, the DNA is TGTGCCAGCAGCTTAGCGGACACCCGCCAAGAGACCCAGTACTTC. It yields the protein CASSLADTRQETQYF.

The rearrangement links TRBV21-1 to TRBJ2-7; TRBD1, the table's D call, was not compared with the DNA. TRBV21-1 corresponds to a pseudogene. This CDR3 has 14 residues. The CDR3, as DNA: TGTGCCAGCACGAGGACAGCCAGCTCCTACGAGCAGTACTTC. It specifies CASTRTASSYEQYF.

In DNA, the CDR3 is TGTGCCTGGACCGACGGGACAGCGATCGGCTCCTACGAGCAGTACTTC. Encoded protein: CAWTDGTAIGSYEQYF. The V gene is TRBV30, the J gene TRBJ2-7; the match to TRBD1 covers 7 bases. V lost 4 bases and J lost 0; bases outside the gene matches: 12. The CDR3 contains 16 residues. Germline CDR1 and CDR2: GTSNPN and SVGIG (reference sequence).